This passage covers 21 T cell receptor beta chains from one sample sequenced in a study of cytomegalovirus exposure and HLA in healthy donors (dated by TCRdb to about 2017). The library was prepared using the immunoSEQ multiplex PCR assay. For the multiplex PCR, a mixture combining 60 forward primers for TCR Vbeta segments and 13 reverse primers for TCR Jbeta segments was used. TCRdb limited this immuneACCESS table to in-frame rearrangements with V and J called. A share of clones is missing; checked studies link under half to unresolved V genes, and the rest is unexplained. This sample gives about 130,000 clones in total; 83% of them show up just once. About 3.5% of the sample is in the top ten clones. The sample consisted of PBMCs. Receptors originate from a woman in her thirties or forties in good health and CMV-seropositive.

This chain uses TRBV19 with TRBJ2-3; no definite D call. Trimming removed 7 bases from V and 3 bases from J, with 11 bases in between. Germline CDR1 and CDR2: LNHDA and SQIVND (reference sequence). The CDR3 contains 13 residues. The CDR3 nucleotides are TGTGCCAGTACGAGCAGGTCAACAGATACGCAGTATTTT. This encodes CASTSRSTDTQYF.

The chain joins TRBV28 to TRBJ1-5; TRBD1 might be the D (5 bases). Germline values: CDR1 MDHEN, CDR2 SYDVKM. The CDR3 length is 14 residues. V lost 7 bases to trimming and J lost 1 base, with 11 bases between them. The CDR3 loop is CASTWPGSNQPQHF. The DNA of the CDR3 is TGTGCCAGCACATGGCCAGGGAGCAATCAGCCCCAGCATTTT.

This clone was detected only once. The chain carries TRBV27 and TRBJ1-1; possible D gene TRBD1, 6 bases. Germline V gene data show CDR1 as MNHEY and CDR2 as SMNVEV (reference sequence). This CDR3 has 15 residues. V shed 5 bases and J shed 2 bases, with 15 bases lying between them. The CDR3 here is CASSRGHQPNTEAFF. The CDR3 DNA reads as TGTGCCAGCAGTAGGGGACACCAACCAAACACTGAAGCTTTCTTT.

V is TRBV18 and J is TRBJ1-2; 9 bases are shared with TRBD1. V lost 9 bases, J lost 5 bases, and 16 bases stayed unmatched. This CDR3 region has 16 residues. The germline V gene has CDR1 KGHSH and CDR2 LQKENI. The CDR3 here is CASFGPGQGSLYGYTF. CDR3 bases: TGTGCCAGTTTCGGGCCTGGACAGGGGTCTTTATATGGCTACACCTTC.

The chain recombines TRBV30 with TRBJ1-1; 7 nucleotides line up with TRBD1. Per germline, CDR1 GTSNPN and CDR2 SVGIG (reference sequence). Trimming removed 5 bases from V and 0 bases from J; junction bases left unmatched: 3. CDR3 length equals 13 residues. CDR3 sequence (DNA): TGTGCCTGGCAAACAGGGGTGAACACTGAAGCTTTCTTT. Protein sequence: CAWQTGVNTEAFF. The variable domain in full, completed from reference TRBV30 and TRBJ1-1, reads SQTIHQWPATLVQPVGSPLSLECTVEGTSNPNLYWYRQAAGRGLQLLFYSVGIGQISSEVPQNLSASRPQDRQFILSSKKLLLSDSGFYLCAWQTGVNTEAFFGQGTRLTVV.

This chain connects TRBV29-1 to TRBJ1-2; unclear D gene. Trimming removed 4 bases at V and 7 bases at J, with 10 bases between. The V gene's germline CDR1 is SQVTM and CDR2 ANQGSEA. There are 11 residues in the CDR3. CDR3 sequence: CSVVDICGYTF. The CDR3 DNA reads as TGCAGCGTTGTTGACATCTGTGGCTACACCTTC.

This chain's CDR3 is CASISTKPSYEQYF. The CDR3 DNA sequence: TGTGCCAGCATCTCCACCAAGCCCTCCTACGAGCAGTACTTC. The chain recombines TRBV6-6 with TRBJ2-7, with unresolved D. Between the trimmed V and J ends, which lost 7 bases and 0 bases, there was a span of 13 bases. This CDR3 is 14 amino acids long. Germline V gives CDR1 MNHNY, CDR2 SVGAGI (reference sequence).

The chain links TRBV5-1 to TRBJ2-3; D unresolved. Germline V gives CDR1 SGHRS, CDR2 YFSETQ. The CDR3 runs 13 residues. The CDR3 region has the DNA TGCGGCACCCGGTCTACCAGCACAGATACGCAGTATTTT. Its translation: CGTRSTSTDTQYF.

The chain joins TRBV7-3 to TRBJ2-7, with 9 bases aligning to TRBD2. The CDR3 length is 16 residues. The germline gives CDR1 SGHTA, CDR2 FQGTGA. V lost 5 bases, J lost 2 bases, and 10 bases stayed unmatched. CDR3 region: CASSALTSGYPYEQYF. The CDR3 coding sequence is TGTGCCAGCAGCGCATTAACTAGCGGGTACCCCTACGAGCAGTACTTC.

The chain has TRBV28 and TRBJ1-3; TRBD1 is a possible D gene (5 bases). Trimming pared 5 bases from V and 0 bases from J, leaving 11 bases between. From germline, CDR1 is MDHEN and CDR2 SYDVKM. The length of the CDR3 is 15 residues. CDR3 sequence reads: CASSPGHYSGNTIYF. The CDR3 DNA reads TGTGCCAGCAGTCCTGGACATTACTCTGGAAACACCATATATTTT. Using reference TRBV28 and TRBJ1-3 for the parts outside the CDR3, the full variable domain is DVKVTQSSRYLVKRTGEKVFLECVQDMDHENMFWYRQDPGLGLRLIYFSYDVKMKEKGDIPEGYSVSREKKERFSLILESASTNQTSMYLCASSPGHYSGNTIYFGEGSWLTVV.

This clone showed up just a few times. The chain links TRBV6-4 to TRBJ2-3; TRBD2 matches 8 bases. Losses at the gene ends were 8 bases for V and 3 bases for J; bases not matched to a gene: 4. The CDR3 has 13 amino acids. Germline CDR1 reads MRHNA; CDR2 reads SNTAGT. For the CDR3, the DNA is TGTGCCAGCTCGGCGGGAGGAACAGATACGCAGTATTTT. Amino acid sequence: CASSAGGTDTQYF.

The chain joins TRBV10-3 to TRBJ2-2, with D possibly matching TRBD1 (5 bases). CDR3 length: 17 residues. Germline CDR1 ENHRY, CDR2 SYGVKD. Deletions cut 0 bases from V and 2 bases from J, with 13 bases between. CDR3 sequence: CAISESTRQPNTGELFF. DNA of the CDR3: TGTGCCATCAGTGAGTCGACCAGACAGCCAAACACCGGGGAGCTGTTTTTT.

This clone was detected a few times. The V gene is TRBV4-3, the J gene TRBJ2-1; 7 bases are shared with TRBD1. CDR1 is LGHNA and CDR2 is YSLEER in the germline V gene. CDR3 length: 20 amino acids. Unmatched junction bases numbered 19, after V lost 0 bases and J lost 5 bases. DNA for the CDR3: TGCGCCAGCAGCCAAGATTATTGGGACAGCCCCCCAATTCGGAACAATGAGCAGTTCTTC. Translating gives CASSQDYWDSPPIRNNEQFF.

This chain joins TRBV25-1 and TRBJ2-1; 7 bases are a match to TRBD1. Germline V gene sequence: CDR1 MGHDK, CDR2 SYGVNS. Trimming at V came to 4 bases and at J to 1 base, leaving 4 bases not matched to a gene. The CDR3 runs to 15 residues. The DNA of the CDR3 is TGTGCCAGCAGTGGACAGGGAAGGTCCTACAATGAGCAGTTCTTC. Translation: CASSGQGRSYNEQFF.

The rearrangement links TRBV5-1 to TRBJ2-5; 9 bases map to TRBD1. Germline V CDR1 and CDR2: SGHRS, YFSETQ. The CDR3 covers 15 residues. With V trimmed by 4 bases and J by 5 bases, 9 bases remained unmatched. CDR3 coding DNA: TGCGCCAGCAGCAACCCCGGGACAGGGAGGGAGACCCAGTACTTC. Translating gives CASSNPGTGRETQYF.

This clone has a single count. The chain joins TRBV4-3 to TRBJ2-3, with D unresolved. The V and J ends lost 1 base and 4 bases respectively, with 6 bases between them. The germline V gene encodes CDR1 LGHNA and CDR2 YSLEER. The CDR3 sequence is 13 residues long. In DNA form, the CDR3 reads TGCGCCAGCAGCCAAGCATCATCAGATACGCAGTATTTT. It specifies CASSQASSDTQYF.

This clone was seen a single time. The rearrangement uses TRBV2 and TRBJ1-4; D is ambiguous. The V end was cut by 3 bases, the J end by 8 bases, with 7 bases between. This CDR3 is 12 amino acids long. The germline CDR1 and CDR2 sequences are SNHLY and FYNNEI. The CDR3 bases are TGTGCCAGCAGTGAGGGAGGGGAAAAACTGTTTTTT. This translates into CASSEGGEKLFF. The complete variable domain, with remaining parts taken from reference TRBV2 and TRBJ1-4, reads EPEVTQTPSHQVTQMGQEVILRCVPISNHLYFYWYRQILGQKVEFLVSFYNNEISEKSEIFDDQFSVERPDGSNFTLKIRSTKLEDSAMYFCASSEGGEKLFFGSGTQLSVL.

Points on this clone: Different DNA sequences within this sample yield the same CDR3. CDR3 nucleotide sequence: TGTGCCAGCAGCCTAACCGGAGTGAACACTGAAGCTTTCTTT. Translation: CASSLTGVNTEAFF. V usage is TRBV28 and J usage is TRBJ1-1; D not resolved. The CDR3 consists of 14 residues. Between the trimmed V and J ends, which lost 6 bases and 0 bases, there was a span of 11 bases. Germline V gene sequence: CDR1 MDHEN, CDR2 SYDVKM.

J is TRBJ2-3 and V is TRBV10-2; D possibly corresponds to TRBD1 (5 bases). This CDR3 has 14 residues. Germline V lookup: CDR1 WSHSY, CDR2 SAAADI. V lost 7 bases and J lost 4, with 15 bases in between. DNA of the CDR3: TGCGCCAGCAAGGGGCGACAGCACGCAGATACGCAGTATTTT. This translates into CASKGRQHADTQYF.

V gene TRBV27 combines with J gene TRBJ1-2, with D perhaps TRBD1 (5 bases). Germline CDR1 is MNHEY and CDR2 is SMNVEV (reference sequence). The CDR3 totals 15 residues. V lost 5 bases to trimming and J lost 0 bases, with 13 bases between them. The CDR3: CASSTGPGANYGYTF. Here the CDR3 DNA reads TGTGCCAGCAGTACGGGACCGGGAGCTAACTATGGCTACACCTTC.

The chain joins TRBV15 to TRBJ2-7, with 10 bases identical to TRBD2. The CDR3 has 13 residues. V lost 8 bases to trimming and J lost 7 bases; unmatched junction nucleotides: 8. Looked up from germline, CDR1 is LNHNV and CDR2 is YYDKDF (reference sequence). The DNA for the CDR3 is TGTGCCACCCGACTAGCGGGCGGGAGGGAGCAGTACTTC. It specifies CATRLAGGREQYF.